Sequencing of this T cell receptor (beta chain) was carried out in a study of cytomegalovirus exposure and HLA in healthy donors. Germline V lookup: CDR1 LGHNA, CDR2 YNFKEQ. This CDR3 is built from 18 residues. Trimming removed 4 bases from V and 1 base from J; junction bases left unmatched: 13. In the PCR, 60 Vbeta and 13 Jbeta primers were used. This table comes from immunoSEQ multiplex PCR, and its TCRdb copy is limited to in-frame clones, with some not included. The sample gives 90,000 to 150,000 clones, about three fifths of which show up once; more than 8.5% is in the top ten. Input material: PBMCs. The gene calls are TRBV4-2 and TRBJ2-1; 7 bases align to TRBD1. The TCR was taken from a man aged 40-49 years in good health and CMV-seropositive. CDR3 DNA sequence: TGTGCCAGCAGCCCCCGACGGACAGGACGTAGATCCTACAATGAGCAGTTCTTC. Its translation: CASSPRRTGRRSYNEQFF.